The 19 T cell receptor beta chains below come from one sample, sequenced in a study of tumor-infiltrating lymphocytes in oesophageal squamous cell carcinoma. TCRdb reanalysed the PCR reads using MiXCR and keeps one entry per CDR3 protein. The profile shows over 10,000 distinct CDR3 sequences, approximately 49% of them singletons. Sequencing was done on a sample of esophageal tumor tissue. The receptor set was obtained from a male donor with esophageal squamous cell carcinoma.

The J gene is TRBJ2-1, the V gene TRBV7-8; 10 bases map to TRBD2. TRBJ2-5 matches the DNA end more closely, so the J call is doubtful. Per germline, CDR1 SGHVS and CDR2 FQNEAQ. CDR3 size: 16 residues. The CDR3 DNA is TGTGCCAGCAGCCCCCCGGTGGTAGCGGGGGGAGAGACCCAGTACTTC. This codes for CASSPPVVAGGETQYF.

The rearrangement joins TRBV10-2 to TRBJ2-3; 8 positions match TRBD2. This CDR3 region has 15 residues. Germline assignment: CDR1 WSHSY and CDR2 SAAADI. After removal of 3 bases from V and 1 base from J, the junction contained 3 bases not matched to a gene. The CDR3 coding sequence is TGCGCCAGCAGTGATAAGCGGGAGCGCACAGATACGCAGTATTTT. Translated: CASSDKRERTDTQYF.

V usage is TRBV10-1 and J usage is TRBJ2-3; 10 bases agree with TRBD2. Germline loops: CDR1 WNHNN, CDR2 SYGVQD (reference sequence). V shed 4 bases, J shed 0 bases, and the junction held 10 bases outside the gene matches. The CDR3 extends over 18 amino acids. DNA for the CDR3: TGCGCCAGCAGTGGGAGCGGGAGGGCCATTTTTAGCACAGATACGCAGTATTTT. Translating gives CASSGSGRAIFSTDTQYF.

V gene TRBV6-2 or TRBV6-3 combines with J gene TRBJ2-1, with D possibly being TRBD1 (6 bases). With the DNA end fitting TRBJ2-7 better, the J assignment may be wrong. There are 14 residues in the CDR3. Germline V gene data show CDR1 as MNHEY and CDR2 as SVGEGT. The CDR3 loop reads CASSPRGTPYEQYF. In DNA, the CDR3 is TGTGCCAGCAGTCCTAGGGGGACCCCCTACGAGCAGTACTTC.

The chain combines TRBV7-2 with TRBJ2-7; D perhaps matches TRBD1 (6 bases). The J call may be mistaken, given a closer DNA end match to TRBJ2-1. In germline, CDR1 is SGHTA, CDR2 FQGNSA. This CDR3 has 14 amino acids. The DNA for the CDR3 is TGTGCCAGCAAGCTTCTGGGGCAGGGGAATGAGCAGTTCTTC. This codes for CASKLLGQGNEQFF.

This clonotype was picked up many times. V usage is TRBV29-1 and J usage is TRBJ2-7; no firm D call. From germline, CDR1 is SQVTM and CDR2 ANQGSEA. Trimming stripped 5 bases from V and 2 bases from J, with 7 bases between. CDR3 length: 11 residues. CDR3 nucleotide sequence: TGCAGCGTTCGGAAACCCTACGAGCAGTACTTC. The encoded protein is CSVRKPYEQYF.

CDR3 DNA: TGTGCCAGCAGCCGGACTAGCGGGAGTATCTATGAGCAGTTCTTC. It translates to CASSRTSGSIYEQFF. This chain connects TRBV14 to TRBJ2-5, with TRBD2 identical over 13 bases. The J call may be incorrect, as the DNA end agrees better with TRBJ2-1. Germline V gene data show CDR1 as SGHDN and CDR2 as FVKESK. The length of the CDR3 is 15 residues.

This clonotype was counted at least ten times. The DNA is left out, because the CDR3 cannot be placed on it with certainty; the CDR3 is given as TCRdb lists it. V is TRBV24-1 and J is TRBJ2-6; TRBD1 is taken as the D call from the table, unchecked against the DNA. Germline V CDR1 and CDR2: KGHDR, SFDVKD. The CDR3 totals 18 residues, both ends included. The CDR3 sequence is CATSDLPDREGLRLHLRF.

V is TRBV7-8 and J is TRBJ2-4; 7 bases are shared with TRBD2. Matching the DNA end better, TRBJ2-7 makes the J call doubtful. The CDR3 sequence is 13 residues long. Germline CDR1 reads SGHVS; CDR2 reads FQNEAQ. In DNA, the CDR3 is TGTGCCACCGGGGAGCGGGGATCCTACGAGCAGTACTTC. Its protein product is CATGERGSYEQYF.

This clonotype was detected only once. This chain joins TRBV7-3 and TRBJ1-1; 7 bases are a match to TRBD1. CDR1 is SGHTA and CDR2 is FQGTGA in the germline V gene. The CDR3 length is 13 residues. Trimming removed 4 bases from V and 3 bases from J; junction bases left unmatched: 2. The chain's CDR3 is CASSWTGDTEAFF. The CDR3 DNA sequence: TGTGCCAGCAGCTGGACAGGCGACACTGAAGCTTTCTTT.

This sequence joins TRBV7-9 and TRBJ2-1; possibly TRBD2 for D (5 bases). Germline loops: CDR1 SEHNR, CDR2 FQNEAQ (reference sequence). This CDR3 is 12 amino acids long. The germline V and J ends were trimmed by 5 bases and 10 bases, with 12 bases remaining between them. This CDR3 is CASSPVGAEQFF. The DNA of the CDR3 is TGTGCCAGCAGCCCTGTGGGAGCGGAGCAGTTCTTC.

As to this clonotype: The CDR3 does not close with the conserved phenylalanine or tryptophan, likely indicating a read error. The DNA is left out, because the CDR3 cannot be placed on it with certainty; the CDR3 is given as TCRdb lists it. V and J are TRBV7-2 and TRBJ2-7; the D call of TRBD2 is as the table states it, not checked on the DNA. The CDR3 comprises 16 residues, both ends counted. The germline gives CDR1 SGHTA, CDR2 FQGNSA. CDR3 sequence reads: CASTLAAGANEQYFGS.

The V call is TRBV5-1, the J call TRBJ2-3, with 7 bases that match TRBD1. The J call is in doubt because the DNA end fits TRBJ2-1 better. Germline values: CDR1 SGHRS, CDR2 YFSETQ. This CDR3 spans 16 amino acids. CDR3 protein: CASSPTGDPSGNEQFF. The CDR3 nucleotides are TGCGCCAGCAGCCCTACAGGGGACCCAAGTGGCAATGAGCAGTTCTTC.

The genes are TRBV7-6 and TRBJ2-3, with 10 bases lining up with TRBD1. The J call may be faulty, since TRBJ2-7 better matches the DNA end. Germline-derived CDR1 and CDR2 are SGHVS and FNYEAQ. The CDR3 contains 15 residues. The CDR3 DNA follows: TGTGCCAGCAGCGCCCGGGACAGGGGAACCTACGAGCAGTACTTC. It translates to CASSARDRGTYEQYF.

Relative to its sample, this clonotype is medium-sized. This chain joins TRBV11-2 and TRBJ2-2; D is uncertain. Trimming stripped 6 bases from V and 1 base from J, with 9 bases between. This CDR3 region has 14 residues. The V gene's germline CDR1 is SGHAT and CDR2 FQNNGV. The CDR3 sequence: CASRYLMNTGELFF. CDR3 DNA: TGTGCCAGCAGATACTTAATGAACACCGGGGAGCTGTTTTTT.

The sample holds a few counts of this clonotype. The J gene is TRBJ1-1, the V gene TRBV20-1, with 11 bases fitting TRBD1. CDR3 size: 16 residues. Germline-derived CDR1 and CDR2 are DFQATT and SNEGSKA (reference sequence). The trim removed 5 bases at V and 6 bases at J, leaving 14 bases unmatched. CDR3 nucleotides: TGCAGTGCTCGGAGCGGACAGGGGGCGCTCGTAGCTGAAGCTTTCTTT. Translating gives CSARSGQGALVAEAFF.

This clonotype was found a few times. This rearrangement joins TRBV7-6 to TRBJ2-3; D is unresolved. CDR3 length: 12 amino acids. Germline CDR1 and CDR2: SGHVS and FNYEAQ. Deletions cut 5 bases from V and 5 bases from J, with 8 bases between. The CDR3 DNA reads TGTGCCAGCAGCAGATACCAAGATACGCAGTATTTT. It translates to CASSRYQDTQYF.

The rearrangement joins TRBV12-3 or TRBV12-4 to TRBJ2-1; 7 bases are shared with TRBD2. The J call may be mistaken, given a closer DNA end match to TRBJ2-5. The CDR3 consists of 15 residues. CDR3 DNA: TGTGCCAGCAGTCTCCGGACTAGGTCCAAAGAGACCCAGTACTTC. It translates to CASSLRTRSKETQYF.

The CDR3 loop is CSANGQKAYEQYF. Here the CDR3 DNA reads TGCAGTGCTAACGGACAAAAGGCCTACGAGCAGTACTTC. The chain links TRBV20-1 to TRBJ2-7; TRBD1 might be the D (5 bases). CDR1 is DFQATT and CDR2 is SNEGSKA in the germline V gene (reference sequence). The V gene lost 4 bases and the J gene lost 2 bases, with 12 bases spanning the gap. This CDR3 contains 13 residues.